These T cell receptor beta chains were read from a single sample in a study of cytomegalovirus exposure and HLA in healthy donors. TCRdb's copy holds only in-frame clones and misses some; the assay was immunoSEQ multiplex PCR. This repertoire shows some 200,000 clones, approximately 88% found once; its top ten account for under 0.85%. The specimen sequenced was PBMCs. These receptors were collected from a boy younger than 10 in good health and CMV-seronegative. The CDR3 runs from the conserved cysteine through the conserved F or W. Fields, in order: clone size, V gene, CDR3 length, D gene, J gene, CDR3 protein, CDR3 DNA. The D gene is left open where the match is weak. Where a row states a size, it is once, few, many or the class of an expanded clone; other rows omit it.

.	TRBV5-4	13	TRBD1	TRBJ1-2	CASSSGTGNGYTF	TGTGCCAGCAGCTCCGGGACAGGGAATGGCTACACCTTC
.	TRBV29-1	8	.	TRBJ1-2	CSVERDTF	TGCAGCGTTGAACGGGACACCTTC
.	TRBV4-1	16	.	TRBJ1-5	CASSGQFTLINQPQHF	TGCGCCAGCAGTGGACAGTTCACTTTAATCAATCAGCCCCAGCATTTT
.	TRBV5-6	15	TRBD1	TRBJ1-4	CASSSYDRGNEKLFF	TGTGCCAGCAGCTCCTATGACAGGGGGAATGAAAAACTGTTTTTT
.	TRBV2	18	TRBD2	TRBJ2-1	CASSQRPSRSGKGNEQFF	TGTGCCAGCAGCCAACGTCCATCGAGGAGCGGGAAAGGGAATGAGCAGTTCTTC
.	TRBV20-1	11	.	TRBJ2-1	CSAGLQNEQFF	TGCAGTGCTGGGCTCCAGAATGAGCAGTTCTTC
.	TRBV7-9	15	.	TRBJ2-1	CASAPGSGPNNEQFF	TGTGCCAGCGCGCCGGGGAGCGGGCCGAACAATGAGCAGTTCTTC
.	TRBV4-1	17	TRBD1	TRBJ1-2	CASSHALSGQGGGGYTF	TGCGCCAGCAGCCATGCCTTGTCGGGACAGGGGGGGGGTGGCTACACCTTC
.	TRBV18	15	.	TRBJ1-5	CASSPTQIRNQPQHF	TGTGCCAGCTCACCAACCCAGATTCGCAATCAGCCCCAGCATTTT
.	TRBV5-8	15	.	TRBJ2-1	CASSLLGQTYNEQFF	TGTGCCAGCAGCTTGCTTGGACAGACCTACAATGAGCAGTTCTTC
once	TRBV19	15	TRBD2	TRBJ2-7	CASSSSSGRVYEQYF	TGTGCCAGTAGTTCCTCTAGCGGGAGAGTCTACGAGCAGTACTTC
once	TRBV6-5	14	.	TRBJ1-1	CASSVDTTNTEAFF	TGTGCCAGCAGTGTGGACACTACAAACACTGAAGCTTTCTTT
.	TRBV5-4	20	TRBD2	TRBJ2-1	CASSSALSGLAGGSMNEQFF	TGTGCCAGCAGCTCGGCCCTATCCGGACTAGCGGGAGGATCGATGAATGAGCAGTTCTTC
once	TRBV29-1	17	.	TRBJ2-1	CSAQGTLPLGSYNEQFF	TGCAGCGCTCAGGGGACCCTCCCGTTGGGCTCCTACAATGAGCAGTTCTTC
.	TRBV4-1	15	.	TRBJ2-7	CASSQGGQIFYEQYF	TGCGCCAGCAGCCAAGGAGGACAGATTTTCTACGAGCAGTACTTC
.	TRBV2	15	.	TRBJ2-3	CASVRWVGATDTQYF	TGTGCCAGCGTGCGGTGGGTTGGGGCCACAGATACGCAGTATTTT
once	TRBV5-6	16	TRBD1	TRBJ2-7	CASSEGTGGETYEQYF	TGTGCCAGCAGCGAAGGGACAGGGGGCGAGACCTACGAGCAGTACTTC
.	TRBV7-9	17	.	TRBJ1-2	CSSSLPPLGGFNYGYTF	TGTTCCAGCAGCTTACCCCCCCTCGGAGGGTTTAACTATGGCTACACCTTC
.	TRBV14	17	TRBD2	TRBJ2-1	CASSQVFWGRANNEQFF	TGTGCCAGCAGCCAAGTCTTTTGGGGGAGGGCAAACAATGAGCAGTTCTTC
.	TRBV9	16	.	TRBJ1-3	CASSAGRTSSGNTIYF	TGTGCCAGCAGCGCCGGCCGGACAAGCTCTGGAAACACCATATATTTT
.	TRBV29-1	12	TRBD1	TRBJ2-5	CSLGTGSETQYF	TGCAGCCTGGGGACAGGGTCCGAGACCCAGTACTTC
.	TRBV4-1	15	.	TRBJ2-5	CASSQEDRPAETQYF	TGCGCCAGCAGCCAAGAAGACAGGCCTGCGGAGACCCAGTACTTC
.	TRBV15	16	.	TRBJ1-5	CATSRDRGRGNQPQHF	TGTGCCACCAGCAGAGACAGGGGCAGGGGCAATCAGCCCCAGCATTTT
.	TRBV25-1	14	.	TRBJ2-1	CASSDGSSYNEQFF	TGTGCCAGCAGTGATGGTAGCTCCTACAATGAGCAGTTCTTC
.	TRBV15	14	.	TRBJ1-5	CATSSRSGPIGQHF	TGTGCCACCAGCTCCAGGTCCGGTCCTATCGGCCAGCATTTT
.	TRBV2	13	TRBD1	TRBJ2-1	CASSEGRGNEQFF	TGTGCCAGCAGTGAGGGCAGGGGGAATGAGCAGTTCTTC
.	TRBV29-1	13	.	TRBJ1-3	CSTSGESGNTIYF	TGCAGCACCTCAGGGGAATCTGGAAACACCATATATTTT
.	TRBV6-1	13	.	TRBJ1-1	CASYSIRGSEAFF	TGTGCCAGCTACTCGATAAGGGGGAGTGAGGCTTTCTTT
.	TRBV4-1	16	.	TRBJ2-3	CASSNLAMVGTDTQYF	TGCGCCAGCAGCAATCTAGCGATGGTTGGAACAGATACGCAGTATTTT
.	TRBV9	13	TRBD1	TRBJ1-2	CASSAGTAFGYTF	TGTGCCAGCAGCGCCGGGACAGCTTTTGGCTACACCTTC
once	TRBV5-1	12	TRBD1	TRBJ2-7	CASSLGLGQEYF	TGCGCCAGCAGCTTGGGCTTGGGACAGGAGTACTTC
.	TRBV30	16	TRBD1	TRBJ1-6	CAFYPRGPAGNSPLHF	TGTGCCTTCTACCCCAGGGGGCCGGCCGGGAATTCACCCCTCCACTTT
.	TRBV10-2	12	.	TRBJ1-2	CASRAGPYGYTF	TGCGCCAGCCGAGCAGGGCCCTATGGCTACACCTTC